This T cell receptor (beta chain) was obtained from a study of T cell repertoires in cytomegalovirus infection. Turning to the study itself: Public TCR beta signatures indicated both CMV infection and matching HLA type. Study-level points and caveats: Dominating the ex vivo response were TCR beta clonotypes that were CMV-specific and HLA-C-restricted.

Looked up from germline, CDR1 is SGHTA and CDR2 is FQGNSA. This CDR3 has 15 amino acids. Trimming removed 5 bases from V and 4 bases from J; junction bases left unmatched: 9. From the reads, TCRdb called clonotypes with MiXCR, one entry per CDR3 protein. The table includes 310,000 or so distinct CDR3 sequences, roughly 25% detected once. This clonotype was seen at least ten times. Its antigen remains unidentified. The source was cultured PBMCs, collected from culture after CMV antigen stimulation. The sequence was collected from a human donor in good health (CMV status not recorded). Some clones in this sample may be carry-over from other donors' samples. The chain has TRBV7-2 and TRBJ1-2; TRBD1 agrees at 8 bases. CDR3 in amino acids: CASSPGQGVSYGYTF. The CDR3 nucleotides read TGTGCCAGCAGCCCCGGACAGGGCGTGAGCTATGGCTACACCTTC.